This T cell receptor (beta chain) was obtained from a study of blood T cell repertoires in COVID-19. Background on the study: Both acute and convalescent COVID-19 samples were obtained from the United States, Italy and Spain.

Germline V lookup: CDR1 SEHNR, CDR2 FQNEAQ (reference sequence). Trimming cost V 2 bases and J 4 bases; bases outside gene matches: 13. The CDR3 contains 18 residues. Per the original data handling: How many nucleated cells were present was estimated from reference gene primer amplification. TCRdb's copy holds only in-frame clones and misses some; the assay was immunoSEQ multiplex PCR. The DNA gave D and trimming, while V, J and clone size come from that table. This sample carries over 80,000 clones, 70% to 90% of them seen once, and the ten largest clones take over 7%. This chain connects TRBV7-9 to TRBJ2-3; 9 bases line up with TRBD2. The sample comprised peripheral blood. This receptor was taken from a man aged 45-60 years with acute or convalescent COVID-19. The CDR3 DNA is TGTGCCAGCAGCTTATTGCGCCTAAGCGGGGGGTCCTCAGATACGCAGTATTTT. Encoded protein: CASSLLRLSGGSSDTQYF.